This T cell receptor beta chain appears in the sequencing data of a study of metastatic and nonmetastatic thyroid tumors. On the study more broadly: Repertoire comparison spanned blood and tumor or nodule tissue of malignant and benign thyroid patients.

The CDR3 is 15 amino acids. Germline V gene lookup returns CDR1 WSHSY and CDR2 SAAADI. Between the trimmed V and J ends, which lost 3 bases and 5 bases, there was a span of 14 bases. In regard to this clone: What it binds is not known.

Study findings and constraints: When malignant thyroid tumors were compared with benign nodules, TCR beta diversity was reportedly significantly higher in the malignant tumors. This held in both blood and tumor samples.

Among the patients, none had received any treatment before thyroid surgery. Authors' methods: Variation in CDR3 across clinicopathological groups served as the basis for constructing a distant-metastasis classifier in papillary thyroid cancer. Using MiXCR, TCRdb re-called clones from the PCR reads. The V and J calls follow TCRdb's processing rather than the paper's. The table includes over 45,000 clones, about 20% detected once. The chain is built from TRBV10-2 and TRBJ2-1; unclear D gene. The sequence derives from a male donor with papillary thyroid cancer or a benign thyroid nodule (not recorded which). Some clones in this sample may be carry-over from other donors' samples. Sample: blood. In DNA form, the CDR3 reads TGCGCCAGCAGTGATCCGGTTACACCTAACAATGAGCAGTTCTTC. Protein: CASSDPVTPNNEQFF.